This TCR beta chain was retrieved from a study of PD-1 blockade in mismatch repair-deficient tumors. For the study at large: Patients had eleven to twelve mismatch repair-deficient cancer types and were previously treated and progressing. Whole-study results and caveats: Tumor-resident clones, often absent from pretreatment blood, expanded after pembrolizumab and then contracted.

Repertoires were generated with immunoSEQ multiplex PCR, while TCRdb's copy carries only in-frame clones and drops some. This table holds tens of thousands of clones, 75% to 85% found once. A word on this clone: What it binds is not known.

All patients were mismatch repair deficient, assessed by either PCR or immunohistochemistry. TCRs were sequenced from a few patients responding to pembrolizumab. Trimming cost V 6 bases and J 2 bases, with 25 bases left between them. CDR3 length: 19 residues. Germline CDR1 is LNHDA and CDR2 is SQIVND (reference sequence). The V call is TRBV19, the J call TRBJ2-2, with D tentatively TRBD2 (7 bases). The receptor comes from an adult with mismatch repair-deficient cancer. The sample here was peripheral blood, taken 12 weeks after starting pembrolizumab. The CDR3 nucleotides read TGTGCCAGTAGCACCAAAACGGGGGAGGGGGACCTAAACACCGGGGAGCTGTTTTTT. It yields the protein CASSTKTGEGDLNTGELFF.